The clone carrying this T cell receptor beta chain has only one observation. What it binds is unknown. One entry per CDR3 protein, called by TCRdb with MiXCR from the 5' RACE reads. Among 450,000 to 650,000 distinct CDR3 sequences listed, about 20% were seen once. This sample is part of a study of T-cell memory formation after mild COVID-19. General study results and limits: Within pre-infection memory, some responding clones were found, suggesting cross-reactive memory joined.

Germline V lookup: CDR1 SGHDN, CDR2 FVKESK. The CDR3 is 18 amino acids. Germline trimming cut 7 bases from V and 4 bases from J; bases unmatched to any gene: 17. The chain carries TRBV14 and TRBJ2-1, with 9 bases aligning to TRBD1. The TCR sequence derives from an adult woman who had mild COVID-19 (a few samples of this study predate the infection). Cell type and time point are not known. What was sequenced was PBMCs or a T cell subset sorted from them (not recorded which). The DNA for the CDR3 is TGTGCCAGCAACCCCTGGACAGGGGCAGTTTCTGGATACAATGAGCAGTTCTTC. It is translated as CASNPWTGAVSGYNEQFF.